This TCR beta chain was sequenced in a study of blood T cell repertoires in COVID-19. Study context: The origin of the acute and convalescent COVID-19 samples was the United States, Italy and Spain.

Study processing details: The assay estimated nucleated cells by amplifying reference gene primers. Only in-frame clones appear in the TCRdb table, and some are missing; sequencing was by immunoSEQ multiplex PCR. The V and J calls and clone size were taken over from that table, and D and trimming were inferred from the DNA. Of 200,000 to 250,000 clones in the sample, about 83% were seen once. The CDR3 is 16 amino acids. The germline V gene encodes CDR1 LNHDA and CDR2 SQIVND (reference sequence). The junction had 10 bases not matched to a gene; V was cut back by 7 bases and J by 1 base. Sequencing was carried out using peripheral blood. V usage is TRBV19 and J usage is TRBJ2-3; 8 bases match TRBD2. The receptor was isolated from a woman in her twenties or thirties with COVID-19, enrolled during active disease. The CDR3 bases are TGTGCCAGTACCCGGGCGCTTAGCGGGGGCACAGATACGCAGTATTTT. Translation: CASTRALSGGTDTQYF. Supplemented by reference TRBV19 and TRBJ2-3, the full variable domain reads DGGITQSPKYLFRKEGQNVTLSCEQNLNHDAMYWYRQDPGQGLRLIYYSQIVNDFQKGDIAEGYSVSREKKESFPLTVTSAQKNPTAFYLCASTRALSGGTDTQYFGPGTRLTVL.